This TCR beta chain was identified in a study of shared clonotypes between healthy human individuals. Study-level points and caveats: Blood alone was sampled, and tissue repertoires likely differ.

The donors, all of them Caucasian adults, lived in Nashville, Tennessee. In regard to this clone: Its antigen is still unknown.

Ten immunoSEQ deep assay plates were used to sequence unsorted PBMC DNA. Generated by immunoSEQ multiplex PCR, the TCRdb table keeps only in-frame clones and is missing some. Here the sample spans about 450,000 clones, about 85% being singletons. Looked up from germline, CDR1 is SGHRS and CDR2 is YFSETQ. The germline V and J ends were trimmed by 4 bases and 5 bases, with 16 bases remaining between them. This CDR3 spans 14 amino acids. The V and J genes are TRBV5-1 and TRBJ2-7, with D perhaps assigned TRBD1 or TRBD2 (5 bases each). The sequenced sample consisted of PBMCs. The clonotype comes from a woman in her thirties or forties in good health. Some clones in this sample may be carry-over from other donors' samples. The CDR3 coding sequence is TGCGCCAGCAGCCCGACTGGGGGTAGAAACGAGCAGTACTTC. Translated: CASSPTGGRNEQYF.